The clone carrying this T cell receptor (beta chain) was recorded only once. This record belongs to a study of blood T cell repertoires in COVID-19. Some clones are missing from TCRdb's copy, which holds only in-frame ones; the method was immunoSEQ multiplex PCR. Of about 200,000 clones listed, 80% to 85% are singletons. The CDR3 has 13 residues. Trimming removed 0 bases at V and 4 bases at J, with 9 bases between. The germline V gene has CDR1 GTSNPN and CDR2 SVGIG (reference sequence). The chain employs TRBV30 and TRBJ1-2; no firm D call. This receptor was obtained from a man in his forties who had recovered from COVID-19. The specimen sequenced was PBMCs or T cells enriched from blood (not recorded which). This CDR3 reads CAWSVLSSYGYTF. DNA of the CDR3: TGTGCCTGGAGTGTACTAAGCAGCTATGGCTACACCTTC.